This T cell receptor (beta chain) comes out of a study of response to subunit inactivated influenza vaccine. Overall study results and limits: Only a handful of new T cells, the authors suggested, are recruited with each seasonal influenza vaccination.

This clonotype came up many times. What it binds is unknown. TCRdb independently ran MiXCR on the RT-PCR reads; one entry per CDR3 protein. The sample lists more than 450,000 distinct CDR3 sequences, about 8% occurring once. V was shortened by 5 bases and J by 0 bases, with 14 bases between the two germline ends. Germline CDR1 and CDR2: MDHEN and SYDVKM. This CDR3 is 17 amino acids long. Sequenced here: PBMCs from blood, sampled roughly 24 months after vaccination. The clonotype was recovered from a man aged 50 to 69 who received an inactivated influenza vaccine. The chain employs TRBV28 and TRBJ2-6, with a tentative D call TRBD1 (6 bases). CDR3 in amino acids: CASSMRQVSSGANVLTF. As DNA, the CDR3 is TGTGCCAGCAGTATGAGACAGGTTAGCTCTGGGGCCAACGTCCTGACTTTC.